This T cell receptor beta chain is drawn from a study of control samples from healthy donors and cancer patients. Assay used: immunoSEQ multiplex PCR; TCRdb lists only in-frame clones, some missing. The table includes about 130,000 clones, 80% to 95% detected once. CDR3 length: 13 residues. From germline, CDR1 is LGHNA and CDR2 YSLEER. The J segment lost 10 bases and the V segment lost 5 bases, leaving 7 bases of the junction unmatched. Material: blood. The receptor comes from a young man in good health. The gene calls are TRBV4-3 and TRBJ2-3; 9 positions match TRBD2. The CDR3 DNA sequence: TGCGCCAGCAGCGCATCTGCGGGGGGGGCGCAGTATTTT. Its translation: CASSASAGGAQYF.